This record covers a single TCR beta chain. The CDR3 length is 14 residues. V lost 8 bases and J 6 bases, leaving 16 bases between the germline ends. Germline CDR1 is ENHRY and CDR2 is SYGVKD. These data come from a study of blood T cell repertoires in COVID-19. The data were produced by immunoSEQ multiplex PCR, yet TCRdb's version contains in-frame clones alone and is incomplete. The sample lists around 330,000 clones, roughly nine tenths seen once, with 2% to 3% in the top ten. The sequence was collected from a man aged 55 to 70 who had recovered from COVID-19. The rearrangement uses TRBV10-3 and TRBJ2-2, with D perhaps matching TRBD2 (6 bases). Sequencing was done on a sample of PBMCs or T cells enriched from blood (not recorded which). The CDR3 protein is CAISPGEAAGELFF. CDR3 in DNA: TGTGCCATCTCCCCGGGAGAGGCGGCCGGGGAGCTGTTTTTT.